This T cell receptor beta chain is from a study of molecular identifiers for immune sequencing clone quantification. Regarding this clonotype: Its antigen remains unidentified. One base away lies a much larger clone, so this may be a sequencing read error.

Trimming stripped 5 bases from V and 2 bases from J, with 23 bases between. From germline, CDR1 is DFQATT and CDR2 SNEGSKA (reference sequence). This CDR3 comprises 17 residues. Previously described methods and listed TCR primers produced bulk TCR libraries. TCRdb analysed the PCR reads with MiXCR anew, one entry per CDR3 protein. This sample has over 550,000 distinct CDR3 sequences, with about 25% found just once. General study results and limits: Clones above 20 RNA copies held over 99% of effector molecules, under 1% in naive cells. For highly expanded clones, sizes could be underestimated when identical TCR molecules share a barcode. Single-cell amounts of spiked Jurkat TCR RNA were reportedly detectable among over 900,000 naive cells.

This receptor was obtained from a human donor in good health. Some libraries in this study had Jurkat cell RNA spiked in. The sequenced material came from naive CD8+ T cells from blood, with Jurkat cell RNA spiked in. The subset denotes: FACS-sorted CD8+CD4-CCR7+CD45RA+ naive T cells. This chain links TRBV20-1 with TRBJ2-3; D may match TRBD1 or TRBD2 (5 bases each). This CDR3 is CSAGEGPPIYYTDTQYF. Here the CDR3 DNA reads TGCAGTGCTGGCGAGGGGCCTCCCATTTACTACACAGATACGCAGTATTTT.